The TCR beta chain described here comes from a study of human T cells and chemical hapten exposure. Study details: 0.01% DPC was applied to the upper back in patch tests, which were read at 6 days.

Findings and limits, study-wide: TCRs above 1 in 1000 frequency stayed constant with DPC sensitization.

The CDR3 is 16 amino acids. From germline, CDR1 is SGDLS and CDR2 YYNGEE. Trimming took off 4 bases at V and 0 bases at J, with 13 bases between the two ends. Authors' data handling: Counts of TCRs in each sample centred on a median of 95,638 and extended from roughly 23,000 to 700,000. TCRdb re-called the RACE reads through MiXCR, storing one row per CDR3 protein. The V and J calls were not made by the authors but by TCRdb's processing. The sample yields about 380,000 distinct CDR3 sequences, more than 4.5% seen once. This clonotype has just a few counts. Its matching antigen is unknown. Sample time point: patch test 1, 2 weeks after DPC sensitization. Documented treatment: therapeutic diphenylcyclopropenone sensitization with weekly scalp DPC.

The genes are TRBV9 and TRBJ2-2; perhaps TRBD1 as D (5 bases). This sequence was found in a woman aged 45-60 years with alopecia areata. Some clones in this sample may be carry-over from other donors' samples. The sample was whole blood, taken in connection with sensitization to the hapten diphenylcyclopropenone (DPC). CDR3: CASSLQGQPNTGELFF. The CDR3 region has the DNA TGTGCCAGCAGCCTTCAGGGTCAACCGAACACCGGGGAGCTGTTTTTT. Filled out from reference TRBV9 and TRBJ2-2, the complete variable domain reads DSGVTQTPKHLITATGQRVTLRCSPRSGDLSVYWYQQSLDQGLQFLIQYYNGEERAKGNILERFSAQQFPDLHSELNLSSLELGDSALYFCASSLQGQPNTGELFFGEGSRLTVL.